The entry that follows covers one T cell receptor (beta chain) sequence. Authors' data handling: Scientists estimated how many nucleated cells there were by amplifying reference gene primers. Assay used: immunoSEQ multiplex PCR; TCRdb lists only in-frame clones, some missing. Clonal size and the V and J genes are those of that table, whereas D and trimming came from the DNA. The data hold 100,000 to 150,000 clones, with 85% to 90% observed a single time. The V gene lost 3 bases and the J gene lost 7 bases, with 12 bases spanning the gap. CDR1 and CDR2 from the germline V gene are SGHTA and FQGNSA. The CDR3 is 13 amino acids. This record belongs to a study of blood T cell repertoires in COVID-19. Study as a whole: Whether acute or convalescent, the COVID-19 samples came from the United States, Italy and Spain.

Sample: peripheral blood. The gene calls are TRBV7-2 and TRBJ1-2; tentative D call: TRBD1 (5 bases). The source is a woman aged 50 to 60 with acute or convalescent COVID-19. The CDR3 loop reads CASSLGGKGGYTF. The DNA for the CDR3 is TGTGCCAGCAGCTTGGGGGGAAAAGGTGGCTACACCTTC.